These 32 T cell receptor beta chains were all obtained from the same sample, sequenced in a study of OX40 agonist ivuxolimab in advanced cancers. Sequencing used immunoSEQ multiplex PCR; TCRdb keeps in-frame clones, though not all of them. The data contain approximately 100,000 clones, 90% of them singletons. The sequencing here drew on CD4+ or CD8+ T cells sorted from blood, taken in a trial of the OX40 agonist ivuxolimab. The receptors here all came from an adult with an advanced solid tumor such as melanoma, head and neck, liver or kidney cancer.

J is TRBJ1-1 and V is TRBV7-9, with TRBD1 matching over 9 bases. The CDR3 length is 16 residues. Germline lookup yields CDR1 SEHNR and CDR2 FQNEAQ (reference sequence). V was clipped by 2 bases and J by 5 bases; unmatched bases: 9. The CDR3 loop reads CASSLQTGGRKTEAFF. The DNA of the CDR3 is TGTGCCAGCAGCTTACAGACAGGGGGGCGGAAGACTGAAGCTTTCTTT.

The gene calls are TRBV7-9 and TRBJ2-3, with TRBD2 matching 8 bases. V lost 8 bases to trimming and J lost 2 bases; unmatched junction nucleotides: 6. Per germline, CDR1 SEHNR and CDR2 FQNEAQ (reference sequence). The CDR3 is 14 amino acids. CDR3 protein: CASSQRGYTDTQYF. CDR3 sequence (DNA): TGTGCCAGCTCCCAGCGGGGGTACACAGATACGCAGTATTTT. Full variable domain (rest looked up from reference TRBV7-9 and TRBJ2-3): DTGVSQNPRHKITKRGQNVTFRCDPISEHNRLYWYRQTLGQGPEFLTYFQNEAQLEKSRLLSDRFSAERPKGSFSTLEIQRTEQGDSAMYLCASSQRGYTDTQYFGPGTRLTVL.

The chain is built from TRBV30 and TRBJ2-5; D is ambiguous. Trimming shortened V by 3 bases and J by 7 bases, and 15 bases separated the two germline ends. CDR1 is GTSNPN and CDR2 is SVGIG in the germline V gene (reference sequence). The CDR3 sequence is 13 residues long. This CDR3 reads CAWSNTILGTQYF. In nucleotides, the CDR3 is TGTGCCTGGAGCAACACCATCCTAGGGACCCAGTACTTC.

V and J are TRBV6-1 and TRBJ1-1; D is ambiguous. Between the trimmed V and J ends, which lost 7 bases and 4 bases, there was a span of 13 bases. The germline V gene has CDR1 MNHNS and CDR2 SASEGT. CDR3 length equals 13 residues. The CDR3 DNA reads TGTGCCAGCACCCCCCCAGGAGGCACTGAAGCTTTCTTT. This gives the protein CASTPPGGTEAFF.

V gene TRBV4-2 combines with J gene TRBJ2-7; the match to TRBD1 covers 9 bases. Per germline, CDR1 LGHNA and CDR2 YNFKEQ. This CDR3 has 15 residues. After removal of 0 bases from V and 3 bases from J, the junction contained 3 bases not matched to a gene. This CDR3 is CASSQDPGQGYEQYF. The CDR3 DNA follows: TGTGCCAGCAGCCAAGATCCGGGACAGGGCTACGAGCAGTACTTC.

This clone was detected only a few times. The V call is TRBV10-3, the J call TRBJ2-1; the D call may be TRBD1 or TRBD2 (6 bases each). This CDR3 contains 12 residues. The germline gives CDR1 ENHRY, CDR2 SYGVKD. Trimming took off 6 bases at V and 9 bases at J, with 12 bases between the two ends. In DNA, the CDR3 is TGTGCCATCAGATCACAGGGAGGTGAGCAGTTCTTC. Translating it yields CAIRSQGGEQFF.

This chain connects TRBV2 to TRBJ1-4; maybe TRBD1 (6 bases). With 6 bases removed from V and 4 bases from J, the gap between germline ends came to 12 bases. This CDR3 spans 14 amino acids. Germline assignment: CDR1 SNHLY and CDR2 FYNNEI. The chain's CDR3 is CASSAGVLNEKLFF. In nucleotides, the CDR3 is TGTGCCAGCAGCGCAGGGGTACTTAATGAAAAACTGTTTTTT.

The chain links TRBV5-1 to TRBJ1-1, with TRBD1 identical over 9 bases. The germline V gene has CDR1 SGHRS and CDR2 YFSETQ. CDR3 length equals 13 residues. The V and J ends lost 0 bases and 12 bases, in that order; junction bases with no gene match: 6. Written as DNA, the CDR3 is TGCGCCAGCAGCTTGGAGGGGACAGGGAGGACTTTCTTT. Translated: CASSLEGTGRTFF.

The chain uses TRBV5-6 and TRBJ2-5, with TRBD1 matching over 8 bases. With 0 bases clipped from V and 5 bases from J, the junction kept 9 bases outside the gene matches. Germline values: CDR1 SGHDT, CDR2 YYEEEE. This CDR3 is built from 16 residues. The CDR3: CASSLDTGGVGETQYF. In nucleotides, the CDR3 is TGTGCCAGCAGCTTGGATACAGGGGGAGTTGGGGAGACCCAGTACTTC.

A few counts support this clone. The gene calls are TRBV6-6 and TRBJ1-6; tentatively, D is TRBD1 (6 bases). Germline CDR1 reads MNHNY; CDR2 reads SVGAGI (reference sequence). Between the trimmed V and J ends, which lost 0 bases and 8 bases, there was a span of 11 bases. The CDR3 runs 15 residues. The CDR3 protein is CASSYSWKGDSPLHF. For the CDR3, the DNA is TGTGCCAGCAGTTACTCGTGGAAGGGGGATTCACCCCTCCACTTT.

The rearrangement links TRBV28 to TRBJ1-5; D is possibly TRBD1 (5 bases). Germline-derived CDR1 and CDR2 are MDHEN and SYDVKM. V was pared by 6 bases and J by 0 bases, with 18 bases between. The CDR3 has 17 amino acids. CDR3 in amino acids: CASSLNPGPLSNQPQHF. In nucleotides, the CDR3 is TGTGCCAGCAGCCTTAACCCGGGACCTCTTAGCAATCAGCCCCAGCATTTT.

V and J are TRBV10-3 and TRBJ2-1, with TRBD1 identical over 8 bases. Germline V gives CDR1 ENHRY, CDR2 SYGVKD. The V segment lost 4 bases and the J segment 9 bases; nucleotides outside the gene matches: 17. The CDR3 has 17 residues. CDR3 DNA: TGTGCCATCAGTGGTACTCTCGGACAGGGCCACTTTGGTGAGCAGTTCTTC. Protein: CAISGTLGQGHFGEQFF.

This clone was observed a handful of times. The V gene is TRBV5-1, the J gene TRBJ2-1, with 12 positions matching TRBD2. This CDR3 has 14 residues. Germline values: CDR1 SGHRS, CDR2 YFSETQ. The junction had 2 bases not matched to a gene; V was cut back by 3 bases and J by 7 bases. The CDR3 spells CASSWTSGENEQFF. The CDR3 bases are TGCGCCAGCAGCTGGACTAGCGGGGAAAATGAGCAGTTCTTC.

This chain uses TRBV18 with TRBJ2-7; no reliable D call. This CDR3 has 14 residues. Trimming shortened V by 0 bases and J by 2 bases, and 8 bases separated the two germline ends. Per the germline V gene, CDR1 is KGHSH and CDR2 is LQKENI. The CDR3 reads CASSPPTVTYEQYF. The CDR3 bases are TGTGCCAGCTCACCACCGACCGTTACCTACGAGCAGTACTTC.

This clone has only one observation. This chain uses TRBV15 with TRBJ2-4; a possible D gene is TRBD2 (7 bases). Trimming took off 1 base at V and 0 bases at J, with 10 bases between the two ends. Germline CDR1 reads LNHNV; CDR2 reads YYDKDF (reference sequence). CDR3 length: 16 amino acids. CDR3 protein: CATSRAGGLAKNIQYF. DNA for the CDR3: TGTGCCACCAGCAGAGCCGGGGGGCTAGCCAAAAACATTCAGTACTTC.

CDR3 nucleotide sequence: TGTGCCAGCAGCATGGGAGGGTCCGGCAATCAGCCCCAGCATTTT. Translated: CASSMGGSGNQPQHF. The chain combines TRBV7-2 with TRBJ1-5; D remains ambiguous. This CDR3 region has 15 residues. Germline V gene data show CDR1 as SGHTA and CDR2 as FQGNSA. The V and J ends lost 5 bases and 2 bases respectively, with 13 bases between them. Variable domain in full (rest from reference TRBV7-2 and TRBJ1-5): GAGVSQSPSNKVTEKGKDVELRCDPISGHTALYWYRQSLGQGLEFLIYFQGNSAPDKSGLPSDRFSAERTGGSVSTLTIQRTQQEDSAVYLCASSMGGSGNQPQHFGDGTRLSIL.

The genes are TRBV4-3 and TRBJ1-1; 7 bases map to TRBD1. This CDR3 is built from 15 residues. The V gene end was trimmed by 1 base and the J gene end by 6 bases; junction bases not matched to a gene: 8. Germline CDR1 LGHNA, CDR2 YSLEER. The CDR3 bases are TGCGCCAGCAGCCAAGCTGGGGCAGGGGGGTCTGAAGCTTTCTTT. Protein: CASSQAGAGGSEAFF.

V usage is TRBV7-2 and J usage is TRBJ1-4; no clear D gene. Trimming left V 1 base short and J 7 bases short, with 4 bases between. Germline V gives CDR1 SGHTA, CDR2 FQGNSA. The CDR3 totals 12 residues. The CDR3, as DNA: TGTGCCAGCAGCTTAGTTAGTGAAAAACTGTTTTTT. It translates to CASSLVSEKLFF.

This chain connects TRBV19 to TRBJ2-3, with D possibly matching TRBD2 (5 bases). The CDR3 has 16 amino acids. Germline loops: CDR1 LNHDA, CDR2 SQIVND (reference sequence). The germline V and J ends were trimmed by 5 bases and 0 bases, with 15 bases remaining between them. CDR3 coding DNA: TGTGCCAGTAGTTCGACGGGGTCCACTAGCACAGATACGCAGTATTTT. This encodes CASSSTGSTSTDTQYF.

The V and J genes are TRBV6-5 and TRBJ1-6; D gene uncertain. Germline V gene data show CDR1 as MNHEY and CDR2 as SVGAGI. Trimming shortened V by 5 bases and J by 7 bases, and 12 bases separated the two germline ends. There are 14 residues in the CDR3. For the CDR3, the DNA is TGTGCCAGCAGTCCACAGAGGAGGAATTCACCCCTCCACTTT. This encodes CASSPQRRNSPLHF.

This clone was observed once. This sequence joins TRBV7-9 and TRBJ2-7; the D is unclear. Looked up from germline, CDR1 is SEHNR and CDR2 is FQNEAQ (reference sequence). The CDR3 totals 11 residues. The V end was cut by 2 bases, the J end by 6 bases, with 5 bases between. CDR3 protein: CASSLRSEQYF. The CDR3 bases are TGTGCCAGCAGCTTACGTTCCGAGCAGTACTTC.

The chain carries TRBV5-6 and TRBJ1-4; 9 nucleotides line up with TRBD1. The germline gives CDR1 SGHDT, CDR2 YYEEEE. The CDR3 is 14 amino acids. Trimming took 5 bases from V and 6 from J; bases not matched to a gene: 5. The chain's CDR3 is CASSEGQGYEKLFF. Here the CDR3 DNA reads TGTGCCAGCAGTGAAGGACAGGGGTATGAAAAACTGTTTTTT.

This clone is a singleton in its sample. The rearrangement links TRBV7-3 to TRBJ1-4, with no clear D. This CDR3 region has 13 residues. V was cut by 1 base and J by 10 bases, with 10 bases left in between. Germline values: CDR1 SGHTA, CDR2 FQGTGA. The CDR3 loop reads CASSLIDGLKLFF. The CDR3 DNA reads TGTGCCAGCAGCTTAATCGACGGACTAAAACTGTTTTTT.

This clone was picked up a small number of times. The chain has TRBV7-2 and TRBJ1-5; tentatively, D is TRBD1 (6 bases). The CDR3 is made up of 15 amino acids. V lost 1 base to trimming and J lost 4 bases, with 11 bases between them. Germline V gives CDR1 SGHTA, CDR2 FQGNSA. The DNA of the CDR3 is TGTGCCAGCAGCTTAGGTCGGACAGCGAATCAGCCCCAGCATTTT. This sequence encodes CASSLGRTANQPQHF.

This chain joins TRBV11-3 and TRBJ2-7, with D perhaps TRBD2 (5 bases). The CDR3 extends over 13 amino acids. Germline-derived CDR1 and CDR2 are SGHNT and YENEEA. V lost 5 bases and J 4 bases, leaving 12 bases between the germline ends. The CDR3, as DNA: TGTGCCAGCAGCAGTTCGGGAAAGTACGAGCAGTACTTC. It codes for CASSSSGKYEQYF.

The chain links TRBV9 to TRBJ1-6; 9 bases agree with TRBD1. The germline CDR1 and CDR2 sequences are SGDLS and YYNGEE. The length of the CDR3 is 14 residues. V lost 6 bases and J lost 7; bases outside the gene matches: 5. In DNA form, the CDR3 reads TGTGCCAGCAAAAAGGGACAGGGCAATTCACCCCTCCACTTT. Translating it yields CASKKGQGNSPLHF.

J is TRBJ2-7 and V is TRBV6-5; D possibly matches TRBD1 or TRBD2 (5 bases each). The CDR3 totals 14 residues. Germline CDR1 is MNHEY and CDR2 is SVGAGI. Trimming cost V 7 bases and J 0 bases, with 13 bases left between them. This CDR3 reads CASTGARSSYEQYF. The CDR3 DNA reads as TGTGCCAGCACCGGGGCCAGGAGCTCCTACGAGCAGTACTTC.

This chain uses TRBV28 with TRBJ2-7; D is perhaps TRBD2 (5 bases). Looked up from germline, CDR1 is MDHEN and CDR2 is SYDVKM. V was shortened by 6 bases and J by 7 bases, with 16 bases between the two germline ends. The CDR3 has 13 residues. The CDR3 DNA reads as TGTGCCAGCAGCCCTCCTTCGCCGGGGGAGCAGTACTTC. Protein: CASSPPSPGEQYF.

The V call is TRBV10-3, the J call TRBJ2-3, with D possibly being TRBD1 (5 bases). In germline, CDR1 is ENHRY, CDR2 SYGVKD. The CDR3 loop spans 13 amino acids. V lost 10 bases and J lost 1, with 12 bases in between. CDR3 residues: CASPGYRTDTQYF. The CDR3 DNA is TGTGCCAGCCCAGGGTATCGCACAGATACGCAGTATTTT.

This chain uses TRBV6-5 with TRBJ2-3; perhaps TRBD1 as D (6 bases). This CDR3 region has 14 residues. Trimming removed 6 bases from V and 1 base from J, with 11 bases in between. Germline CDR1 is MNHEY and CDR2 is SVGAGI. The CDR3 here is CASRKQGGTDTQYF. CDR3 in DNA: TGTGCCAGCAGGAAACAGGGTGGCACAGATACGCAGTATTTT.

V gene TRBV7-8 combines with J gene TRBJ1-2; tentative D call: TRBD1 (6 bases). The CDR3 has 15 amino acids. Trimming shortened V by 5 bases and J by 2 bases, and 15 bases separated the two germline ends. Germline V gives CDR1 SGHVS, CDR2 FQNEAQ. The CDR3 DNA reads as TGTGCCAGCAGCGAACAGGGATTAACGAACTATGGCTACACCTTC. This sequence encodes CASSEQGLTNYGYTF. Full variable domain (remainder filled in from reference TRBV7-8 and TRBJ1-2): GAGVSQSPRYKVAKRGQDVALRCDPISGHVSLFWYQQALGQGPEFLTYFQNEAQLDKSGLPSDRFFAERPEGSVSTLKIQRTQQEDSAVYLCASSEQGLTNYGYTFGSGTRLTVV.

The rearrangement links TRBV5-8 to TRBJ2-7; possibly TRBD2 for D (5 bases). There are 14 residues in the CDR3. V shed 1 base and J shed 4 bases, with 12 bases lying between them. CDR1 is SGHTS and CDR2 is YDEGEE in the germline V gene. The CDR3 nucleotides read TGTGCCAGCAGCTTGTCTCGGGGTTGGTACGAGCAGTACTTC. It yields the protein CASSLSRGWYEQYF.